Presented here are 19 T cell receptor beta chains from one specimen sequenced in a study of shared clonotypes between healthy human individuals. Profiling relied on immunoSEQ multiplex PCR, and the TCRdb table lists in-frame clones only, not all of them. In the table there are roughly 2.4 million clones, around 95% of which are singletons. Sequencing was carried out using naive CD4+ T cells sorted from blood. This sample's subset: CD45RA+ positively selected. The receptors stem from a man aged 18 to 30 in good health.

This chain links TRBV6-6 with TRBJ1-2; 7 nucleotides match TRBD1. V shed 8 bases, J shed 1 base, and the junction held 13 bases outside the gene matches. The CDR3 consists of 16 residues. Germline V CDR1 and CDR2: MNHNY, SVGAGI (reference sequence). The CDR3 DNA reads as TGTGCCAGCTATCCAACAGGGGAGGGGATTAACTATGGCTACACCTTC. It yields the protein CASYPTGEGINYGYTF.

With regard to this clone: The sample carries other DNA sequences with the same CDR3. The chain is built from TRBV2 and TRBJ2-7; possibly TRBD1 for D (6 bases). Trimming took 4 bases from V and 6 from J, leaving 10 bases between them. The CDR3 is 12 amino acids. From germline, CDR1 is SNHLY and CDR2 FYNNEI. CDR3 amino acids: CASSAGVGEQYF. CDR3 DNA sequence: TGTGCCAGCAGTGCAGGGGTCGGCGAGCAGTACTTC.

This chain connects TRBV5-4 to TRBJ1-4; D ambiguous. Germline CDR1 reads SGHNT; CDR2 reads YYREEE (reference sequence). This CDR3 is built from 14 residues. The V and J ends lost 1 base and 4 bases respectively, with 8 bases between them. Here the CDR3 DNA reads TGTGCCAGCAGCTTGTACCAGCTTAATGAAAAACTGTTTTTT. It codes for CASSLYQLNEKLFF.

A remark on this clone: This sample includes further DNA sequences coding for the same CDR3. The rearrangement joins TRBV5-4 to TRBJ2-5; no firm D call. Trimming cost V 4 bases and J 5 bases, with 6 bases left between them. CDR1 and CDR2 (germline): SGHNT, YYREEE (reference sequence). The CDR3 extends over 11 amino acids. CDR3 DNA sequence: TGTGCCAGCAGCACCAGTGAGACCCAGTACTTC. It codes for CASSTSETQYF.

The chain carries TRBV10-3 and TRBJ2-3, with 8 bases matching TRBD1. The CDR3 covers 15 residues. After removal of 8 bases from V and 0 bases from J, the junction contained 7 bases not matched to a gene. Germline values: CDR1 ENHRY, CDR2 SYGVKD. CDR3 amino acids: CAIGTQGASTDTQYF. The DNA of the CDR3 is TGTGCCATCGGAACTCAGGGGGCAAGCACAGATACGCAGTATTTT.

The V and J genes are TRBV4-1 and TRBJ1-1; D call uncertain. The germline V gene has CDR1 MGHRA and CDR2 YSYEKL. Trimming removed 2 bases at V and 1 base at J, with 17 bases between. This CDR3 is built from 17 residues. For the CDR3, the DNA is TGCGCCAGCAGCCAAATTGGGCCATCGAGAAGGAACACTGAAGCTTTCTTT. Its protein is CASSQIGPSRRNTEAFF.

This chain uses TRBV7-2 with TRBJ2-7; D gene ambiguous. V lost 2 bases, J lost 2 bases, and 13 bases lay in between. Germline V gene sequence: CDR1 SGHTA, CDR2 FQGNSA. This CDR3 is 15 amino acids long. The DNA of the CDR3 is TGTGCCAGCAGCTTATCCGGAGCAGGAACCTACGAGCAGTACTTC. Amino acid sequence: CASSLSGAGTYEQYF. Full variable domain (missing parts from reference TRBV7-2 and TRBJ2-7): GAGVSQSPSNKVTEKGKDVELRCDPISGHTALYWYRQSLGQGLEFLIYFQGNSAPDKSGLPSDRFSAERTGGSVSTLTIQRTQQEDSAVYLCASSLSGAGTYEQYFGPGTRLTVT.

This chain joins TRBV6-5 and TRBJ2-6, with no clear D. The CDR3 totals 15 residues. V lost 2 bases and J lost 4, with 9 bases in between. Germline V gene sequence: CDR1 MNHEY, CDR2 SVGAGI. CDR3: CASSYGATGANVLTF. Here the CDR3 DNA reads TGTGCCAGCAGTTACGGAGCTACCGGGGCCAACGTCCTGACTTTC.

The chain employs TRBV6-1 and TRBJ2-7, with 12 bases fitting TRBD2. Per the germline V gene, CDR1 is MNHNS and CDR2 is SASEGT. This CDR3 is built from 16 residues. The ends lost 4 bases at V and 4 bases at J; junction bases unmatched: 8. The CDR3 loop reads CASSATGTSGLYEQYF. CDR3 nucleotides: TGTGCCAGCAGTGCTACCGGGACTAGCGGGTTATACGAGCAGTACTTC.

This rearrangement joins TRBV6-6 to TRBJ1-5, with D possibly being TRBD1 (5 bases). Germline V gives CDR1 MNHNY, CDR2 SVGAGI (reference sequence). The CDR3 loop spans 12 amino acids. Deletions cut 7 bases from V and 9 bases from J, with 13 bases between. In DNA, the CDR3 is TGTGCCAGCACCCAGGGTGGATCGCCCCAGCATTTT. It encodes CASTQGGSPQHF.

The chain carries TRBV7-2 and TRBJ2-2; D is undetermined. The CDR3 runs 15 residues. V gave up 6 bases and J gave up 0 bases, with 11 bases separating them. The germline V gene encodes CDR1 SGHTA and CDR2 FQGNSA. CDR3 bases: TGTGCCAGCAGACCTCCGGGTCCGAACACCGGGGAGCTGTTTTTT. As protein: CASRPPGPNTGELFF.

The chain links TRBV6-5 to TRBJ1-1; no definite D call. The CDR3 is made up of 13 amino acids. V was clipped by 6 bases and J by 4 bases, with 12 bases between them. The germline gives CDR1 MNHEY, CDR2 SVGAGI. The DNA for the CDR3 is TGTGCCAGCAGACGTGATAAATTCACTGAAGCTTTCTTT. Translation: CASRRDKFTEAFF.

The chain joins TRBV6-1 to TRBJ2-2; 9 nucleotides align to TRBD1. The V gene's germline CDR1 is MNHNS and CDR2 SASEGT. This CDR3 region has 14 residues. With 10 bases clipped from V and 3 bases from J, the junction kept 6 bases outside the gene matches. CDR3 sequence (DNA): TGTGCCACCGAGACAGGGGGAGACACCGGGGAGCTGTTTTTT. It yields the protein CATETGGDTGELFF.

CDR3 coding DNA: TGTGCCAGCAGTTACGGAGGACTAGGGGTTGAGCAGTTCTTC. This codes for CASSYGGLGVEQFF. The V gene is TRBV6-5, the J gene TRBJ2-1, with 7 bases aligning to TRBD2. CDR3 length: 14 amino acids. The V and J ends lost 2 bases and 9 bases, in that order; junction bases with no gene match: 7. CDR1 MNHEY and CDR2 SVGAGI come from the germline V gene.

The DNA for the CDR3 is TGCAGTGCTACCAAATACGAGCAGTACTTC. It is translated as CSATKYEQYF. The rearrangement joins TRBV20-1 to TRBJ2-7; D is unresolved. Germline-derived CDR1 and CDR2 are DFQATT and SNEGSKA (reference sequence). The CDR3 totals 10 residues. Trimming stripped 4 bases from V and 4 bases from J, with 5 bases between.

The chain links TRBV23-1 to TRBJ1-1; D ambiguous. TRBV23-1 is given ORF status, its function remaining uncertain. The V end was cut by 0 bases, the J end by 1 base, with 9 bases between. The CDR3 contains 15 residues. The CDR3 bases are TGCGCCAGCAGTCAATCGGGCAGAGGGAACACTGAAGCTTTCTTT. Its protein is CASSQSGRGNTEAFF.

This clone was observed once. The V call is TRBV5-1, the J call TRBJ2-7; D may be TRBD1 (6 bases). V gave up 4 bases and J gave up 3 bases, with 11 bases separating them. Germline V lookup: CDR1 SGHRS, CDR2 YFSETQ. The CDR3 runs 13 residues. This CDR3 is CASSGGQIYEQYF. In DNA, the CDR3 is TGCGCCAGCAGCGGAGGACAGATCTACGAGCAGTACTTC.

The chain has TRBV7-2 and TRBJ2-7; TRBD1 or TRBD2 may be the D gene (5 bases each). The CDR3 extends over 15 amino acids. The V and J ends lost 5 bases and 1 base respectively, with 15 bases between them. Germline-derived CDR1 and CDR2 are SGHTA and FQGNSA. CDR3 residues: CASSESGGSSYEQYF. As DNA, the CDR3 is TGTGCCAGCAGCGAGAGTGGGGGTTCTTCCTACGAGCAGTACTTC.

The rearrangement links TRBV12-5 to TRBJ2-2; D is unclear. Germline lookup yields CDR1 LGHNT and CDR2 FRNRAP. Trimming removed 0 bases at V and 8 bases at J, with 4 bases between. CDR3 length: 12 residues. The CDR3 DNA follows: TGTGCTAGTGGTTTGGTATTAGGGGAGCTGTTTTTT. Amino acids: CASGLVLGELFF.